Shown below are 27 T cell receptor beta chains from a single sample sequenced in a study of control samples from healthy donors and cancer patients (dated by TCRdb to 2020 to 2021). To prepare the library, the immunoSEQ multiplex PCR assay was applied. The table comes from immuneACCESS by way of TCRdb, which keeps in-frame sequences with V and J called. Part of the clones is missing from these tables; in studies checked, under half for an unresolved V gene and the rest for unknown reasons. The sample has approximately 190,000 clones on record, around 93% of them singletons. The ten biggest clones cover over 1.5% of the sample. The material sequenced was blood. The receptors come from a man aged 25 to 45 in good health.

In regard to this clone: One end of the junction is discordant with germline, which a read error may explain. The CDR3 bases are TGTGTCACCAGCGGGACAGGGCCGTCGGGGGGAACTAATGAAAAACTGTTTTTT. Translating gives CVTSGTGPSGGTNEKLFF. The V and J genes are TRBV15 and TRBJ1-4; 9 bases fit TRBD1. This CDR3 region has 18 residues. CDR1 LNHNV and CDR2 YYDKDF come from the germline V gene (reference sequence).

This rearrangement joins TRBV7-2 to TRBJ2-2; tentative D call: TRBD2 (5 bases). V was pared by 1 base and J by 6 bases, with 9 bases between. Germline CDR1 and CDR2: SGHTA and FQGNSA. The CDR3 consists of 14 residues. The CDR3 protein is CASSLVREAGELFF. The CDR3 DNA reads TGTGCCAGCAGCTTAGTACGGGAAGCCGGGGAGCTGTTTTTT.

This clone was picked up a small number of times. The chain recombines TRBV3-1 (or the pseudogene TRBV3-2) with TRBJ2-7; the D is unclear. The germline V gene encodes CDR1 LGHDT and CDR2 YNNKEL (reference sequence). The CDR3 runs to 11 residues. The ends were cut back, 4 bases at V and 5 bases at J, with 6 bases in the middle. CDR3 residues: CASSPGHEQYF. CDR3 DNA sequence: TGTGCCAGCAGCCCGGGCCACGAGCAGTACTTC.

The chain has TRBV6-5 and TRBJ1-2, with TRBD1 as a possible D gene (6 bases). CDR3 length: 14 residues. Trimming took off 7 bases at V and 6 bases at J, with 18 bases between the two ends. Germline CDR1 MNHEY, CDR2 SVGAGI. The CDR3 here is CASIIGRGINGYTF. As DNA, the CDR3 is TGTGCCAGCATCATTGGCAGGGGAATTAATGGCTACACCTTC.

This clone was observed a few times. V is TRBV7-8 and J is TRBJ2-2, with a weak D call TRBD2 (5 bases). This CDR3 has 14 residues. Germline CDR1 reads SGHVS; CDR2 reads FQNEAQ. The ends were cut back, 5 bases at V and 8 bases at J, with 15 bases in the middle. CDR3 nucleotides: TGTGCCAGCAGCGCAGGAGGAAGGAGGGGGGAGCTGTTTTTT. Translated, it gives CASSAGGRRGELFF.

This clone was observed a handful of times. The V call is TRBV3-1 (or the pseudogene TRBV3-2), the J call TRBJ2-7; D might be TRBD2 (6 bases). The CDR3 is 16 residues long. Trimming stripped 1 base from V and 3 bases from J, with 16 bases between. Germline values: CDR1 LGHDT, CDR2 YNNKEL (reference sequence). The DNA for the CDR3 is TGTGCCAGCAGCCAAGCGGTTAGCGGAGGGTACTACGAGCAGTACTTC. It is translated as CASSQAVSGGYYEQYF.

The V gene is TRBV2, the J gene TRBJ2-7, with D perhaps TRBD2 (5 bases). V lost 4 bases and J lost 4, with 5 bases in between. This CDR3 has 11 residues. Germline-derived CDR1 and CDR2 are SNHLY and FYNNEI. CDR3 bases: TGTGCCAGCAGTGGAGGGTACGAGCAGTACTTC. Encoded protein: CASSGGYEQYF.

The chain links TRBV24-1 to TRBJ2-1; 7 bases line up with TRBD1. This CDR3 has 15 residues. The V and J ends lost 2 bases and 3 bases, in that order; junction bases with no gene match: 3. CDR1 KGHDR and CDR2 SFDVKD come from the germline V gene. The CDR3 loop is CATSDSGQNYNEQFF. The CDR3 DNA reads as TGTGCCACCAGTGATTCGGGACAGAACTACAATGAGCAGTTCTTC.

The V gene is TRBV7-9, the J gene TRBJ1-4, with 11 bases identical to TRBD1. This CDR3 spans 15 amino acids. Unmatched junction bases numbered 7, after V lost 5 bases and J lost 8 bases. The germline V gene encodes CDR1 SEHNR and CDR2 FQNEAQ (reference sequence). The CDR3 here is CASSQEDRGQEKLFF. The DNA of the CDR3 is TGTGCCAGCAGCCAAGAGGACAGGGGGCAGGAAAAACTGTTTTTT.

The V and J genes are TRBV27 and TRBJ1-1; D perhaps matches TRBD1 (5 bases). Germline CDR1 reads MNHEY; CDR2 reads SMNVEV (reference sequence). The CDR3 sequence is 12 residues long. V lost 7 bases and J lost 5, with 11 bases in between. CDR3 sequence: CASKPGGTEAFF. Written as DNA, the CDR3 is TGTGCCAGCAAACCCGGGGGGACTGAAGCTTTCTTT.

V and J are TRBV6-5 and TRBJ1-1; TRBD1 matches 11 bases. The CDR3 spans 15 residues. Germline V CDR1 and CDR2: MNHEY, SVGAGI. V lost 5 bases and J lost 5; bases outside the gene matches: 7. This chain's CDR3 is CASSTPDRGRTEAFF. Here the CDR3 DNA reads TGTGCCAGCAGTACACCGGACAGGGGGCGTACTGAAGCTTTCTTT.

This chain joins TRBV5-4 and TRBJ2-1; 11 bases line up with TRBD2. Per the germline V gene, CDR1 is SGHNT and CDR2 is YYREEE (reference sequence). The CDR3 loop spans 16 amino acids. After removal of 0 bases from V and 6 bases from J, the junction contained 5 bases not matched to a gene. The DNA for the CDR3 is TGTGCCAGCAGCTTGGAAATAGCGGGGGGGTTCAATGAGCAGTTCTTC. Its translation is CASSLEIAGGFNEQFF. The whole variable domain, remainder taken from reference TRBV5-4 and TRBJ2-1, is ETGVTQSPTHLIKTRGQQVTLRCSSQSGHNTVSWYQQALGQGPQFIFQYYREEENGRGNFPPRFSGLQFPNYSSELNVNALELDDSALYLCASSLEIAGGFNEQFFGPGTRLTVL.

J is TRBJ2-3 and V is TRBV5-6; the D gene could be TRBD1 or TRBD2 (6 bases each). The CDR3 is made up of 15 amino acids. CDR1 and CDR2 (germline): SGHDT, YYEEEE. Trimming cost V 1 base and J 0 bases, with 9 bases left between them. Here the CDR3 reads CASSLFGGSTDTQYF. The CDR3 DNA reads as TGTGCCAGCAGCTTGTTCGGGGGCAGCACAGATACGCAGTATTTT.

CDR3 region: CASSPRQGYAYGYTF. CDR3 coding DNA: TGTGCCAGCAGTCCCCGACAGGGATATGCCTATGGCTACACCTTC. The chain links TRBV27 to TRBJ1-2; 7 bases agree with TRBD1. Losses at the gene ends were 5 bases for V and 4 bases for J; bases not matched to a gene: 10. This CDR3 has 15 amino acids. In germline, CDR1 is MNHEY, CDR2 SMNVEV (reference sequence).

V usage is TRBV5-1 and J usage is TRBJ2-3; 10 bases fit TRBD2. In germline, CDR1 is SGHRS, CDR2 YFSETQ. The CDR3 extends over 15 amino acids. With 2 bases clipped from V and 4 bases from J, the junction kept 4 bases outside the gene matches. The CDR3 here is CASSLAGGPSDTQYF. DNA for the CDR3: TGCGCCAGCAGCTTAGCGGGGGGGCCTTCAGATACGCAGTATTTT.

The CDR3 here is CASSPDGTGGRGTQYF. The CDR3 DNA follows: TGTGCCAGCAGCCCAGATGGTACAGGGGGACGGGGTACGCAGTATTTT. J is TRBJ2-3 and V is TRBV7-6; 8 bases match TRBD1. Germline values: CDR1 SGHVS, CDR2 FNYEAQ. The CDR3 has 16 residues. J gave up 8 bases and V 5 bases, and 15 bases lay outside the gene matches.

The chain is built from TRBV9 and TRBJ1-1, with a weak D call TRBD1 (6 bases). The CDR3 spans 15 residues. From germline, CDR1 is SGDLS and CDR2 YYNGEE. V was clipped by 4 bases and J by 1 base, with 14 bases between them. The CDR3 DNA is TGTGCCAGCAGCTTAACCGGGACACCGAACACTGAAGCTTTCTTT. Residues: CASSLTGTPNTEAFF.

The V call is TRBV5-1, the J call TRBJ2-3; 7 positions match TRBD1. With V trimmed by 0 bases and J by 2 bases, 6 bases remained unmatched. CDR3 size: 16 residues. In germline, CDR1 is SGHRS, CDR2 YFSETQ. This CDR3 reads CASSLVAGGDTDTQYF. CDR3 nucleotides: TGCGCCAGCAGCTTGGTGGCAGGGGGAGACACAGATACGCAGTATTTT.

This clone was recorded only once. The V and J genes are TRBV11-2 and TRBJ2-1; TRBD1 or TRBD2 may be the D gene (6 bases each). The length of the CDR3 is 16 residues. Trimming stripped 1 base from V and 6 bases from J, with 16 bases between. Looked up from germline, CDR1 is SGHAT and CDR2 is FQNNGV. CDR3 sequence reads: CASSLVGGYSSNEQFF. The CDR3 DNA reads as TGTGCCAGCAGCTTAGTCGGGGGCTATTCGTCCAATGAGCAGTTCTTC.

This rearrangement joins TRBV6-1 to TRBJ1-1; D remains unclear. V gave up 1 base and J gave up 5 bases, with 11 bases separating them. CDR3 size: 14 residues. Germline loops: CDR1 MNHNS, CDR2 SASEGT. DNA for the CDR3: TGTGCCAGCAGTGAAGGGACCACTGGGACTGAAGCTTTCTTT. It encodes CASSEGTTGTEAFF.

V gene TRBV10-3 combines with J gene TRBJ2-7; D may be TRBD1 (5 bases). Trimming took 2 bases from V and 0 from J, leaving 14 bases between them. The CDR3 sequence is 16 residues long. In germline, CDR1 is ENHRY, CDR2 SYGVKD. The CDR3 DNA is TGTGCCATCAGTGAGAGGGGAATGGGTAGCTCCTACGAGCAGTACTTC. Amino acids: CAISERGMGSSYEQYF.

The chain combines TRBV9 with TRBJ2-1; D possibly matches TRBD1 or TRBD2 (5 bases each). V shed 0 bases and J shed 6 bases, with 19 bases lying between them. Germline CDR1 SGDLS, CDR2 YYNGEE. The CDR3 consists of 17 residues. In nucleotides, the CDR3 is TGTGCCAGCAGCGTAGAATTGGGGCGAACGGGGCCCAATGAGCAGTTCTTC. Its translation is CASSVELGRTGPNEQFF. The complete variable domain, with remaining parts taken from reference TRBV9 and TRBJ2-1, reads DSGVTQTPKHLITATGQRVTLRCSPRSGDLSVYWYQQSLDQGLQFLIQYYNGEERAKGNILERFSAQQFPDLHSELNLSSLELGDSALYFCASSVELGRTGPNEQFFGPGTRLTVL.

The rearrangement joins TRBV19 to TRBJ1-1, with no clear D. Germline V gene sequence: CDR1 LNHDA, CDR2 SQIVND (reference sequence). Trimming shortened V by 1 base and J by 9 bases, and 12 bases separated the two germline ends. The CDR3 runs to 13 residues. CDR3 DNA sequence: TGTGCCAGTAGTATAGTGCCAGAAAATAAAGCTTTCTTT. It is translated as CASSIVPENKAFF.

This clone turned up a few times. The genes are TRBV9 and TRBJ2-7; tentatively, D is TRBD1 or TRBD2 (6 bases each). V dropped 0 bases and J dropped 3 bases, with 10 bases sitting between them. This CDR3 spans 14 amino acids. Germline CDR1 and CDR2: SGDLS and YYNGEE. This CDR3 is CASSVAGGHYEQYF. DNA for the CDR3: TGTGCCAGCAGCGTAGCCGGGGGCCACTACGAGCAGTACTTC.

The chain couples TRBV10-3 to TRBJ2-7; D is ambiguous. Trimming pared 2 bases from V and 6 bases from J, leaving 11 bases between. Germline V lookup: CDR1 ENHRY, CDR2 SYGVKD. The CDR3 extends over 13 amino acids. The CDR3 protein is CAISEDSQGEQYF. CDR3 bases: TGTGCCATCAGTGAGGATTCCCAAGGCGAGCAGTACTTC.

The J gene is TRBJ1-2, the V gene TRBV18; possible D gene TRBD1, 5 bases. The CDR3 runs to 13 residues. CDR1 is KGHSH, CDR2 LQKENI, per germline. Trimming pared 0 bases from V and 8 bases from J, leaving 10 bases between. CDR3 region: CASSPPTQDGYTF. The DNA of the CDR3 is TGTGCCAGCTCACCACCGACACAGGACGGCTACACCTTC.

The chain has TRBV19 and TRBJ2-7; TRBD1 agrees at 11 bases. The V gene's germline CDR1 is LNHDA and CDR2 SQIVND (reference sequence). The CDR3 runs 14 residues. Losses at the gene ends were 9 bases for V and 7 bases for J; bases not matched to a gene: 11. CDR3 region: CASTRTGGSEEQYF. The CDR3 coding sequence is TGTGCCAGCACCCGGACAGGGGGCTCGGAGGAGCAGTACTTC.